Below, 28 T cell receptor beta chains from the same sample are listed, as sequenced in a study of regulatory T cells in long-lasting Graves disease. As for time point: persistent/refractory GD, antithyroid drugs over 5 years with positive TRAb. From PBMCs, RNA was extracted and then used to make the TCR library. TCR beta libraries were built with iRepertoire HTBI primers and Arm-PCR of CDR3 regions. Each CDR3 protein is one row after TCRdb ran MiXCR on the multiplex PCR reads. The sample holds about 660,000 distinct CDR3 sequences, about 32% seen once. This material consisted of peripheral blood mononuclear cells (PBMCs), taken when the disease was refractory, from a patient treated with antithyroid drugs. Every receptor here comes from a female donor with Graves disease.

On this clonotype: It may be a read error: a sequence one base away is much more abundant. The CDR3 here is CASGSGRGAANYGYTF. CDR3 DNA: TGTGCCAGCGGTTCAGGCAGGGGAGCCGCTAACTATGGCTACACCTTC. The rearrangement links TRBV27 to TRBJ1-2, with a tentative D call TRBD1 (6 bases). Trimming took 8 bases from V and 0 from J, leaving 19 bases between them. Germline V CDR1 and CDR2: MNHEY, SMNVEV (reference sequence). There are 16 residues in the CDR3.

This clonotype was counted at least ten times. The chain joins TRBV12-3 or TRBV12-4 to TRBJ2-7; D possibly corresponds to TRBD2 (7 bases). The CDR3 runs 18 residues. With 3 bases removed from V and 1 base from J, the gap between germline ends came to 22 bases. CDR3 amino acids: CASSFRQGTGGGSYEQYF. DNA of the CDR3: TGTGCCAGCAGTTTCCGCCAAGGGACGGGGGGCGGATCCTACGAGCAGTACTTC.

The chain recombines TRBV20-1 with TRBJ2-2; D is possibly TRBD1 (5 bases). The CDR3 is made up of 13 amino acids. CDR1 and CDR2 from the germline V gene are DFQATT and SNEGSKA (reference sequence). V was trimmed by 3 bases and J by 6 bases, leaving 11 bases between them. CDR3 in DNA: TGCAGTGCTAGCGTATTCAGGGCCGGGGAGCTGTTTTTT. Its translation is CSASVFRAGELFF.

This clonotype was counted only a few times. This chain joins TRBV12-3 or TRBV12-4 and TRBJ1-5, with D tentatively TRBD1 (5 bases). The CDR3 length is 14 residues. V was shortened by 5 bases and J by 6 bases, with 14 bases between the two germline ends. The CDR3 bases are TGTGCCAGCAGTCTAACAAGGGACGGTCAGCCCCAGCATTTT. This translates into CASSLTRDGQPQHF.

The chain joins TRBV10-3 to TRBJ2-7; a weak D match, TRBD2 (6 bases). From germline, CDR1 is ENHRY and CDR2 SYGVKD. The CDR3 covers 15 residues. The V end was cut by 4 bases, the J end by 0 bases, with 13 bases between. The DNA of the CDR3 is TGTGCCATCAGTGGATCTAACGGGGGCTCCTACGAGCAGTACTTC. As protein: CAISGSNGGSYEQYF.

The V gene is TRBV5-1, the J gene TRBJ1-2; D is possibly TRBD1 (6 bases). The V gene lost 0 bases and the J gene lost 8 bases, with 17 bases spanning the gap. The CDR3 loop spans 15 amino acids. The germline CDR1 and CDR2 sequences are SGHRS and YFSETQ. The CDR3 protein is CASSLGGPGAGGYTF. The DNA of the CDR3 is TGCGCCAGCAGCTTGGGGGGACCAGGGGCTGGAGGCTACACCTTC.

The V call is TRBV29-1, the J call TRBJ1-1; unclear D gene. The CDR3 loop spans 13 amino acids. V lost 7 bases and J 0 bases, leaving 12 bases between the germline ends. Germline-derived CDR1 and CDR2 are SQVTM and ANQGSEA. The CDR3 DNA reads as TGCAGCGGATCTTCGGAGGTGAACACTGAAGCTTTCTTT. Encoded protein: CSGSSEVNTEAFF.

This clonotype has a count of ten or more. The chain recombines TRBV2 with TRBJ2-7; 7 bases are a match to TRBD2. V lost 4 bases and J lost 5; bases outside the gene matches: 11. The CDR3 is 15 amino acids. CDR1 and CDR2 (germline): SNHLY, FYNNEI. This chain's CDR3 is CASSVGPAGSNEQYF. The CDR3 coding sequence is TGTGCCAGCAGTGTAGGCCCAGCGGGATCAAACGAGCAGTACTTC.

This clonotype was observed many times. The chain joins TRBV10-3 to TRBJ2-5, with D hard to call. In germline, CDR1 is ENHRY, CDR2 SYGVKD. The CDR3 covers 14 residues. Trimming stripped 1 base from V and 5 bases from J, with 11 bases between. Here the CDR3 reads CAISEYGEAETQYF. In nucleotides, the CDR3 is TGTGCCATCAGTGAGTATGGTGAAGCGGAGACCCAGTACTTC.

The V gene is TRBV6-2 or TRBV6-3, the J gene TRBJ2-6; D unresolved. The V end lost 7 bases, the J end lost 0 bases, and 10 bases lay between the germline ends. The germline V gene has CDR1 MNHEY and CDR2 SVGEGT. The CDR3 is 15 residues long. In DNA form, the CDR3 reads TGTGCCAGCACCCGACTCTCCTCTGGGGCCAACGTCCTGACTTTC. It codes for CASTRLSSGANVLTF.

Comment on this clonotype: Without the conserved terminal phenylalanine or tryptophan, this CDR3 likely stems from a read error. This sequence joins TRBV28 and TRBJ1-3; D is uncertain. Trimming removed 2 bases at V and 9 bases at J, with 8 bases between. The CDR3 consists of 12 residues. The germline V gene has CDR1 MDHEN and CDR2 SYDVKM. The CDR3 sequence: CASSLGPSTIYS. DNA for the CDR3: TGTGCCAGCAGTTTAGGCCCAAGCACCATATATTCT.

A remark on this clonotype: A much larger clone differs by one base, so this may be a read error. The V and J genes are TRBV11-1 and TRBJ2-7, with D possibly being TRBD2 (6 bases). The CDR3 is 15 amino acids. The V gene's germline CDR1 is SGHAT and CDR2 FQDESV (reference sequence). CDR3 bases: TGTGCCGGCAGCAGACACGGGACTTTTTCCTACGAGCAGTACTTC. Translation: CAGSRHGTFSYEQYF.

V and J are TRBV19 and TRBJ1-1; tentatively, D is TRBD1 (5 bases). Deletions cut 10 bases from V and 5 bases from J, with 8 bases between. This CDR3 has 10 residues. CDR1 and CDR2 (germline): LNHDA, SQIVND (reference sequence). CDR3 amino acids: CATGRTEAFF. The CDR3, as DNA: TGTGCCACGGGACGGACTGAAGCTTTCTTT.

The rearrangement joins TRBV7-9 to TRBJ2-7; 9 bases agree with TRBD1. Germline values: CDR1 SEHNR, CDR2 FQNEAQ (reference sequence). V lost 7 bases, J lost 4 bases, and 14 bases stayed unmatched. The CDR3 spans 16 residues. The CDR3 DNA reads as TGTGCCAGCACCGATAGTTTGAGGACAGGGGAATACGAGCAGTACTTC. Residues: CASTDSLRTGEYEQYF. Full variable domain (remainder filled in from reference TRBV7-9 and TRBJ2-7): DTGVSQNPRHKITKRGQNVTFRCDPISEHNRLYWYRQTLGQGPEFLTYFQNEAQLEKSRLLSDRFSAERPKGSFSTLEIQRTEQGDSAMYLCASTDSLRTGEYEQYFGPGTRLTVT.

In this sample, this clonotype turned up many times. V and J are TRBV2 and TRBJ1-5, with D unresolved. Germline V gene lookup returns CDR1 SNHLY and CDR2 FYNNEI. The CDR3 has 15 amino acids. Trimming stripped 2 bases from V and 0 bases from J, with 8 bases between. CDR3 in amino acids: CASSERPLSNQPQHF. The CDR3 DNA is TGTGCCAGCAGTGAAAGACCGCTTAGCAATCAGCCCCAGCATTTT.

CDR3 coding DNA: TGTGCCAGCAGCGCTGGACGGTGGACCGGGGAGCTGTTTTTT. Its protein product is CASSAGRWTGELFF. The chain couples TRBV9 to TRBJ2-2; D ambiguous. CDR3 length: 14 residues. Trimming cost V 3 bases and J 5 bases, with 11 bases left between them. The germline V gene encodes CDR1 SGDLS and CDR2 YYNGEE.

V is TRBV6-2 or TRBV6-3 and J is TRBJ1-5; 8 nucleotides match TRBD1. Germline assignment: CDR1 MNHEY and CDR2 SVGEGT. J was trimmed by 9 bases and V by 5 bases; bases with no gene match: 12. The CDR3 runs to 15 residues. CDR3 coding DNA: TGTGCCAGCAGTCCCCGGACAGGGACAAGTGGGCCCCAGCATTTT. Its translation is CASSPRTGTSGPQHF.

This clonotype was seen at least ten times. The CDR3 bases are TGTGCCAGCAGCCACGACTTTCGAGAGACCCAGTACTTC. It encodes CASSHDFRETQYF. The genes are TRBV28 and TRBJ2-5, with D unresolved. Germline assignment: CDR1 MDHEN and CDR2 SYDVKM. V lost 6 bases and J 4 bases, leaving 12 bases between the germline ends. CDR3 length equals 13 residues.

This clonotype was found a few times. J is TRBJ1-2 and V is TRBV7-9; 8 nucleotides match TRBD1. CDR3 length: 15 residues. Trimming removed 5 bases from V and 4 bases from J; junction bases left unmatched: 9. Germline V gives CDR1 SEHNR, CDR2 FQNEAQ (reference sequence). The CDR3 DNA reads TGTGCCAGCAGCCTGGACAGGGAACCCTCCTATGGCTACACCTTC. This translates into CASSLDREPSYGYTF. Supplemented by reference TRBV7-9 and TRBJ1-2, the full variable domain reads DTGVSQNPRHKITKRGQNVTFRCDPISEHNRLYWYRQTLGQGPEFLTYFQNEAQLEKSRLLSDRFSAERPKGSFSTLEIQRTEQGDSAMYLCASSLDREPSYGYTFGSGTRLTVV.

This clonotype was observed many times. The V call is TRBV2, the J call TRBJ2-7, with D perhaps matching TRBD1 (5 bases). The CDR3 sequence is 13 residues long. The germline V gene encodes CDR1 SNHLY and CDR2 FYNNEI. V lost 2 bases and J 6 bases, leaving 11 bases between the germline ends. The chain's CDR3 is CASSEWQGGEQYF. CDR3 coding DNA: TGTGCCAGCAGTGAATGGCAGGGTGGCGAGCAGTACTTC.

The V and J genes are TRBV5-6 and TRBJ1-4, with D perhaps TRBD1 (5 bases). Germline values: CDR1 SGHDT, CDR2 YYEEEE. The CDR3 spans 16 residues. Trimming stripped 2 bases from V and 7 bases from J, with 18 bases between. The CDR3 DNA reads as TGTGCCAGCAGCTTAACCATCAGGGCAGCAGGTGAAAAACTGTTTTTT. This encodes CASSLTIRAAGEKLFF.

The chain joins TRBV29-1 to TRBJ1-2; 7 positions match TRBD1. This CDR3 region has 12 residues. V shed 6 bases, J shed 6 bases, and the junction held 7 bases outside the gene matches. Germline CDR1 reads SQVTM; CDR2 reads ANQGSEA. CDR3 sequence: CSVRGPEDGYTF. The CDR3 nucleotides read TGCAGCGTAAGGGGGCCGGAAGATGGCTACACCTTC.

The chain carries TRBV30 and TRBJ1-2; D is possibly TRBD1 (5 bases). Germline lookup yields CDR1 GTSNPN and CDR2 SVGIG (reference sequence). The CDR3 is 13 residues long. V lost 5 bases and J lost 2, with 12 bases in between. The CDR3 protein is CAWLLGRNYGYTF. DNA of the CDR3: TGTGCCTGGTTGCTGGGGCGGAACTATGGCTACACCTTC.

The CDR3 nucleotides are TGTGCCAGCATGTCCGGGGAGACCTACGAGCAGTACTTC. Its protein is CASMSGETYEQYF. The chain links TRBV28 to TRBJ2-7; D perhaps matches TRBD2 (5 bases). The CDR3 is 13 residues long. The V and J ends lost 7 bases and 2 bases respectively, with 12 bases between them. The germline CDR1 and CDR2 sequences are MDHEN and SYDVKM.

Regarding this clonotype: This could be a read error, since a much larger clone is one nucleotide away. In nucleotides, the CDR3 is TGTGCCAGCAGTTTAGAGTCGGAGGGGGCCGCGGACACTGAAGCTCTCTTT. Translation: CASSLESEGAADTEALF. The rearrangement uses TRBV27 and TRBJ1-1; 7 positions agree with TRBD1. Germline lookup yields CDR1 MNHEY and CDR2 SMNVEV (reference sequence). CDR3 size: 17 residues.

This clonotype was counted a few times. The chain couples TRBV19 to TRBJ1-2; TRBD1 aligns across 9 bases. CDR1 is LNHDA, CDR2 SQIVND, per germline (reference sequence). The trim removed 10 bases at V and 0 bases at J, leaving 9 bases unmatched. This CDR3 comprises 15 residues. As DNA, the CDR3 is TGTGCCATCGCGGGACAGGGCCCATCTAACTATGGCTACACCTTC. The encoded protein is CAIAGQGPSNYGYTF.

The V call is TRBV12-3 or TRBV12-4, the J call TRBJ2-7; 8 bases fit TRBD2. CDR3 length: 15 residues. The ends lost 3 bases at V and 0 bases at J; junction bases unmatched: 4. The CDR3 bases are TGTGCCAGCAGTTTTGCGGGAGGTATCTCCTACGAGCAGTACTTC. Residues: CASSFAGGISYEQYF.

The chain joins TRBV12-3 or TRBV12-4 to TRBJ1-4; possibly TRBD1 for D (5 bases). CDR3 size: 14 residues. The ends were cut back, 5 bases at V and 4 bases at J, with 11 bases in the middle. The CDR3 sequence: CASSREGINEKLFF. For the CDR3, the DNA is TGTGCCAGCAGTAGAGAGGGGATTAATGAAAAACTGTTTTTT.